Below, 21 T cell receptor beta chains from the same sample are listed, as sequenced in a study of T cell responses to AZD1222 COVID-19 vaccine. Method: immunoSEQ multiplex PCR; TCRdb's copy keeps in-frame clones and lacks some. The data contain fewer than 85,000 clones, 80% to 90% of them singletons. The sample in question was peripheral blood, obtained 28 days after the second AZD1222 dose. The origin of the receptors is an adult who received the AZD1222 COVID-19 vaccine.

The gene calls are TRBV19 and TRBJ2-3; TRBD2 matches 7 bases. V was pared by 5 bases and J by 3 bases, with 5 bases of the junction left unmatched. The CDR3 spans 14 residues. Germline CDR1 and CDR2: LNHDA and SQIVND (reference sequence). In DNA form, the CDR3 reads TGTGCCAGTAGTTCCCGGGGGGAAACAGATACGCAGTATTTT. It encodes CASSSRGETDTQYF.

The CDR3, as DNA: TGCGCCAGCAGTTACACAGATACGCAGTATTTT. Translated: CASSYTDTQYF. The chain employs TRBV10-2 and TRBJ2-3, with D unresolved. V lost 5 bases and J 2 bases, leaving 2 bases between the germline ends. Germline V gives CDR1 WSHSY, CDR2 SAAADI. The length of the CDR3 is 11 residues.

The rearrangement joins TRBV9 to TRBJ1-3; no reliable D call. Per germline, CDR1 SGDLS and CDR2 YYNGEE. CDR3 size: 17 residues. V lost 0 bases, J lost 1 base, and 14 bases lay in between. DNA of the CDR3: TGTGCCAGCAGCGTAGTCCCATCAACAAGTTCTGGAAACACCATATATTTT. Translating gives CASSVVPSTSSGNTIYF.

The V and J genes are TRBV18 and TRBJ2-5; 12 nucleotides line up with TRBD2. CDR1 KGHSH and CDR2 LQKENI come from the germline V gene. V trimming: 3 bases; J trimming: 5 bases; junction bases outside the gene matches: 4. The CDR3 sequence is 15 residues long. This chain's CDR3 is CASSPTSGSSETQYF. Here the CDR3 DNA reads TGTGCCAGCTCACCGACTAGCGGGAGTTCGGAGACCCAGTACTTC.

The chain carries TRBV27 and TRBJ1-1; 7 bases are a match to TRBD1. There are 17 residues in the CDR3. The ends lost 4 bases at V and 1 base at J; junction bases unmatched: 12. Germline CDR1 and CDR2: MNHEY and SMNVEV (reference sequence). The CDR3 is CASSSPGQHGWNTEAFF. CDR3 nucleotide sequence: TGTGCCAGCAGTTCCCCGGGACAGCATGGATGGAACACTGAAGCTTTCTTT.

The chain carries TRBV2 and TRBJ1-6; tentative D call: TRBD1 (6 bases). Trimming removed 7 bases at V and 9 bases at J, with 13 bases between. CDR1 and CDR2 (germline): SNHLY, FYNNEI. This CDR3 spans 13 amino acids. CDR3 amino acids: CASKGRGGSPLHF. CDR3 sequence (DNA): TGTGCCAGCAAGGGGAGGGGGGGTTCACCCCTCCACTTT. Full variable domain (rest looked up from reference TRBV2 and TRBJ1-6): EPEVTQTPSHQVTQMGQEVILRCVPISNHLYFYWYRQILGQKVEFLVSFYNNEISEKSEIFDDQFSVERPDGSNFTLKIRSTKLEDSAMYFCASKGRGGSPLHFGNGTRLTVT.

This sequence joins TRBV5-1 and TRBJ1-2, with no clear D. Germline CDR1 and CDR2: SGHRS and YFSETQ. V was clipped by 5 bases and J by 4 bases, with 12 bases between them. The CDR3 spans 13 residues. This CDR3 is CASREGFGYGYTF. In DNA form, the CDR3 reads TGCGCCAGCAGAGAAGGGTTCGGCTATGGCTACACCTTC.

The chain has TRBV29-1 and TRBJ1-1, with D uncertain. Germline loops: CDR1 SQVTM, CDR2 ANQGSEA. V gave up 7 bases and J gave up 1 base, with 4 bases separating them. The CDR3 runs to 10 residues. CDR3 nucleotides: TGCAGCGCCCGGAACACTGAAGCTTTCTTT. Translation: CSARNTEAFF.

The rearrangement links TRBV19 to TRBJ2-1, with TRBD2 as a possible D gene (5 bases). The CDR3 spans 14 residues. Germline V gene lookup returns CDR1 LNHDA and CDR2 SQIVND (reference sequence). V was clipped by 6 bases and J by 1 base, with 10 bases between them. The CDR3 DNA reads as TGTGCCAGTAGATCAGCGGTGTCCTACAATGAGCAGTTCTTC. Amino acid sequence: CASRSAVSYNEQFF.

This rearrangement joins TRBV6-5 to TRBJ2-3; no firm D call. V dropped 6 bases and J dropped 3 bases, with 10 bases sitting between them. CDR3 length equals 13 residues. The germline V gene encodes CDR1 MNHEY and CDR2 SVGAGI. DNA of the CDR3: TGTGCCAGCAGACAACCCCTTACAGATACGCAGTATTTT. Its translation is CASRQPLTDTQYF.

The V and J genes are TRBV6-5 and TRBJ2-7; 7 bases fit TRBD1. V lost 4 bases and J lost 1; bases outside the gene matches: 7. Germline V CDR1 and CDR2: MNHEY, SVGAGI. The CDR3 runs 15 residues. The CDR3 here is CASSSPGTASYEQYF. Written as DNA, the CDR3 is TGTGCCAGCAGTTCCCCCGGGACAGCTTCCTACGAGCAGTACTTC.

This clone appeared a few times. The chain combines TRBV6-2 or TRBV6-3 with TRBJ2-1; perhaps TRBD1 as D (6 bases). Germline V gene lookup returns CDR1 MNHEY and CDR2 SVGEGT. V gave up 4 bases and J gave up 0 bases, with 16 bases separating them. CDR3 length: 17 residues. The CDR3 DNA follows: TGTGCCAGCAGTTCCCCCCGACAGGTGCGCTCCTACAATGAGCAGTTCTTC. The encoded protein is CASSSPRQVRSYNEQFF.

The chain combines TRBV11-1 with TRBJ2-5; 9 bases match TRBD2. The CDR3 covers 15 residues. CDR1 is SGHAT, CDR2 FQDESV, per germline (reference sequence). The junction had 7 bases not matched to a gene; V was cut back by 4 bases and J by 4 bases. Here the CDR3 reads CASSWVAGAPETQYF. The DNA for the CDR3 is TGTGCCAGCAGCTGGGTAGCGGGAGCCCCAGAGACCCAGTACTTC.

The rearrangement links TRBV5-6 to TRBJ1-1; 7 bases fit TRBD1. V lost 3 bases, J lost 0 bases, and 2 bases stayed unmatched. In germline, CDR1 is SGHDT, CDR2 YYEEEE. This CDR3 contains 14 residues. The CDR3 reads CASSWGQLNTEAFF. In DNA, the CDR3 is TGTGCCAGCAGCTGGGGACAGTTGAACACTGAAGCTTTCTTT.

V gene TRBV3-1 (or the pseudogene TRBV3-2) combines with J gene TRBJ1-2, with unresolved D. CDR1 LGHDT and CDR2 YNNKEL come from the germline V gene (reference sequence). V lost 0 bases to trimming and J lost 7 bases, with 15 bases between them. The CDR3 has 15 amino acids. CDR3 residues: CASSQDSGQAGGYTF. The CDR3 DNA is TGTGCCAGCAGCCAAGATTCCGGGCAGGCAGGTGGCTACACCTTC.

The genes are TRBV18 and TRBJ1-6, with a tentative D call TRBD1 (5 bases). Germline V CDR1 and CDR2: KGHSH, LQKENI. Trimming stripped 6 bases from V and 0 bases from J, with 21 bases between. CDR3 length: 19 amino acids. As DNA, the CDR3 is TGTGCCAGCTCGCACGAATTTCCAGGGAGGAGCTCCTATAATTCACCCCTCCACTTT. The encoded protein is CASSHEFPGRSSYNSPLHF.

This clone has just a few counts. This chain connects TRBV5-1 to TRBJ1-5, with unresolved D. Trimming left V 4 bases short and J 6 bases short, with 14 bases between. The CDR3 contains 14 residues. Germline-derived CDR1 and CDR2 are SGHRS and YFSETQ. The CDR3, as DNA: TGCGCCAGCAGCCCTGGCGGGATAGCTCAGCCCCAGCATTTT. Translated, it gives CASSPGGIAQPQHF.

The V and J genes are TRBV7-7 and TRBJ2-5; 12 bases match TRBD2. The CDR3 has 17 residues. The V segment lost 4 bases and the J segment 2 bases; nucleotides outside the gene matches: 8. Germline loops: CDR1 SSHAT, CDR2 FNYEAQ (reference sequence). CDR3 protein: CASSSRLAGVGQETQYF. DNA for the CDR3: TGTGCCAGCAGCTCCCGACTAGCGGGGGTAGGGCAAGAGACCCAGTACTTC.

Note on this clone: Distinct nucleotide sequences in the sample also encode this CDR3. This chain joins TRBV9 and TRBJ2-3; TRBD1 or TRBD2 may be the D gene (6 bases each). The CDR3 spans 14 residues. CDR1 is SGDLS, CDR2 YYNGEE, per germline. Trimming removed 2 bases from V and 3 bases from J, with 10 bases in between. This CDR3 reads CASSVTGRTDTQYF. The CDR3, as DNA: TGTGCCAGCAGCGTTACAGGGAGGACAGATACGCAGTATTTT.

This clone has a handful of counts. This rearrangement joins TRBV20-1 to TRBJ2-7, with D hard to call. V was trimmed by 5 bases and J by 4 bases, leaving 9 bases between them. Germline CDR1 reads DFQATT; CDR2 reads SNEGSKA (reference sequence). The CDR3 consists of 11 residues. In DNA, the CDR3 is TGCAGTGCTTTTACTGGTTACGAGCAGTACTTC. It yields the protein CSAFTGYEQYF.

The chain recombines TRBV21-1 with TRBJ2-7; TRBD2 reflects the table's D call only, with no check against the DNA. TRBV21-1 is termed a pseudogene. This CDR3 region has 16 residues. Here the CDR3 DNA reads TGTGCCAGCCTAGGGTCTGTCGGGGAAAAATGCTACGAGCAGTACTTC. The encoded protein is CASLGSVGEKCYEQYF.